Listed below are T cell receptor beta chains from one sample, sequenced in a study of CD4 T cells in relation to SARS-CoV-2 and coronaviruses. The antigens these receptors bind are not known. Measured with immunoSEQ multiplex PCR; TCRdb has only the in-frame clones, and not every one. The table has approximately 36,000 clones, around 83% seen once. Input material: naive CD4+ T cells from PBMCs, cultured in vitro. Receptor source: an adult with COVID-19. Each CDR3 is given with its conserved first and last residue. The D gene is left open where the match is weak. Clone size is not always given. Where it is, it says once, few, many or a class for expanded clones.

CDR3: CASSLTRDTDTQYF; DNA: TGTGCCAGCAGCTTAACGCGGGACACAGATACGCAGTATTTT; V: TRBV7-3; length: 14; J: TRBJ2-3; size: medium-sized; D: .
CDR3: CASSLRGRRQFYGYTF; DNA: TGTGCCAGCAGCCTACGTGGGAGGCGTCAGTTCTATGGCTACACCTTC; V: TRBV7-9; length: 16; J: TRBJ1-2; size: .; D: .
CDR3: CASSDTSGSYNEQFF; DNA: TGTGCCAGCAGTGACACTAGCGGGAGCTACAATGAGCAGTTCTTC; V: TRBV6-4; length: 15; J: TRBJ2-1; size: .; D: TRBD2
CDR3: CAWSTGWSGELFF; DNA: TGTGCCTGGAGTACAGGGTGGTCCGGGGAGCTGTTTTTT; V: TRBV30; length: 13; J: TRBJ2-2; size: few; D: .
CDR3: CATGQSTESYEQYF; DNA: TGTGCCACGGGACAATCGACGGAATCCTACGAGCAGTACTTC; V: TRBV10-3; length: 14; J: TRBJ2-7; size: .; D: .
CDR3: CASSSRDFNTGELFF; DNA: TGTGCCAGCAGCTCCCGGGACTTCAACACCGGGGAGCTGTTTTTT; V: TRBV7-8; length: 15; J: TRBJ2-2; size: .; D: .
CDR3: CASSQDSRRSQYF; DNA: TGTGCCAGCAGCCAAGATTCCCGCCGATCGCAGTATTTT; V: TRBV3-1/TRBV3-2; length: 13; J: TRBJ2-3; size: .; D: .
CDR3: CASSPAGAGPDTQYF; DNA: TGTGCCAGCAGCCCGGCGGGAGCGGGGCCAGATACGCAGTATTTT; V: TRBV7-2; length: 15; J: TRBJ2-3; size: .; D: TRBD2
CDR3: CASSSGPRNTIYF; DNA: TGTGCCAGCAGCTCGGGACCCCGAAACACCATATATTTT; V: TRBV7-2; length: 13; J: TRBJ1-3; size: .; D: .
CDR3: CASRNQGLAFWNEQFF; DNA: TGTGCCAGCAGGAACCAGGGACTAGCCTTCTGGAATGAGCAGTTCTTC; V: TRBV7-2; length: 16; J: TRBJ2-1; size: .; D: TRBD2
CDR3: CASSSDRTWGSSYNEQFF; DNA: TGTGCCAGCAGCTCCGATAGAACGTGGGGGAGCTCCTACAATGAGCAGTTCTTC; V: TRBV7-9; length: 18; J: TRBJ2-1; size: few; D: .
CDR3: CASSKDSSYEQYF; DNA: TGTGCCAGCAGCAAGGACAGCTCCTACGAGCAGTACTTC; V: TRBV7-9; length: 13; J: TRBJ2-7; size: .; D: .
CDR3: CASSENWRPNEQFF; DNA: TGTGCCAGCAGTGAAAACTGGAGGCCCAATGAGCAGTTCTTC; V: TRBV6-1; length: 14; J: TRBJ2-1; size: .; D: .
CDR3: CASTLDRNYGYTF; DNA: TGCGCCAGCACCCTTGACAGGAACTATGGCTACACCTTC; V: TRBV5-1; length: 13; J: TRBJ1-2; size: .; D: .
CDR3: CASSPRVPEQYF; DNA: TGTGCCAGCAGTCCCAGGGTACCCGAGCAGTACTTC; V: TRBV28; length: 12; J: TRBJ2-7; size: .; D: .
CDR3: CASSLILGGFAEETQYF; DNA: TGTGCCAGCAGTTTAATACTCGGGGGATTCGCCGAAGAGACCCAGTACTTC; V: TRBV28; length: 17; J: TRBJ2-5; size: once; D: .
CDR3: CASSVAQGPQPQHF; DNA: TGTGCCAGCAGCGTAGCTCAGGGTCCCCAGCCCCAGCATTTT; V: TRBV9; length: 14; J: TRBJ1-5; size: .; D: .
CDR3: CATRNPAGTDTQYF; DNA: TGTGCCACCAGAAATCCAGCGGGAACAGATACGCAGTATTTT; V: TRBV15; length: 14; J: TRBJ2-3; size: .; D: TRBD2
CDR3: CASSAGTSEPYEQYF; DNA: TGTGCCAGCAGCGCCGGGACTAGCGAACCCTACGAGCAGTACTTC; V: TRBV9; length: 15; J: TRBJ2-7; size: .; D: TRBD2
CDR3: CASSLQGTEAFF; DNA: TGTGCCAGCAGTTTACAGGGCACTGAAGCTTTCTTT; V: TRBV6-5; length: 12; J: TRBJ1-1; size: .; D: .
CDR3: CASSRWTSGRKETQYF; DNA: TGTGCCAGCAGCCGCTGGACTAGCGGGAGGAAAGAGACCCAGTACTTC; V: TRBV7-9; length: 16; J: TRBJ2-5; size: few; D: TRBD2
CDR3: CASSLSGRASSYNEQFF; DNA: TGCGCCAGCAGCCTTAGCGGGAGGGCCTCCTCCTACAATGAGCAGTTCTTC; V: TRBV4-1; length: 17; J: TRBJ2-1; size: .; D: TRBD2
CDR3: CASKGDRPHNEQFF; DNA: TGTGCCAGTAAAGGGGACAGGCCCCACAATGAGCAGTTCTTC; V: TRBV19; length: 14; J: TRBJ2-1; size: .; D: TRBD1
CDR3: CASSRQGSYSPLHF; DNA: TGTGCCAGCTCGCGACAGGGGAGTTATTCACCCCTCCACTTT; V: TRBV2; length: 14; J: TRBJ1-6; size: few; D: TRBD1
CDR3: CAWSVDSANEKLFF; DNA: TGTGCCTGGAGTGTTGACAGCGCTAATGAAAAACTGTTTTTT; V: TRBV30; length: 14; J: TRBJ1-4; size: .; D: .
CDR3: CASSLYRGMFSEEQYF; DNA: TGTGCCAGCTCACTTTACAGGGGAATGTTTTCGGAGGAGCAGTACTTC; V: TRBV18; length: 16; J: TRBJ2-7; size: once; D: TRBD1
CDR3: CASSPTRKGARYNEQFF; DNA: TGTGCCAGCAGTCCCACTCGAAAGGGGGCGAGGTACAATGAGCAGTTCTTC; V: TRBV6-6; length: 17; J: TRBJ2-1; size: .; D: TRBD1
CDR3: CASSLDGQESFYGYTF; DNA: TGTGCCAGCAGCCTAGACGGGCAGGAGAGTTTCTATGGCTACACCTTC; V: TRBV4-2; length: 16; J: TRBJ1-2; size: .; D: .
CDR3: CASSPRGRETQYF; DNA: TGTGCCAGCAGCCCGAGGGGGCGCGAGACCCAGTACTTC; V: TRBV11-1; length: 13; J: TRBJ2-5; size: .; D: TRBD1
CDR3: CASSDLAGGPSRSYNEQFF; DNA: TGTGCCAGCAGCGACCTAGCGGGAGGGCCTTCGAGGTCCTACAATGAGCAGTTCTTC; V: TRBV7-9; length: 19; J: TRBJ2-1; size: .; D: TRBD2
CDR3: CASSESRGHGYTF; DNA: TGTGCCAGCAGTGAAAGTAGGGGGCACGGCTACACCTTC; V: TRBV2; length: 13; J: TRBJ1-2; size: .; D: TRBD1
CDR3: CASSMGLAGTDTQYF; DNA: TGTGCCAGCAGTATGGGACTAGCGGGCACAGATACGCAGTATTTT; V: TRBV2; length: 15; J: TRBJ2-3; size: .; D: TRBD2
CDR3: CASGGLGSGEQYF; DNA: TGTGCCAGCGGGGGGCTAGGGTCGGGCGAGCAGTACTTC; V: TRBV21-1; length: 13; J: TRBJ2-7; size: .; D: .
CDR3: CASRNDRGFRETQYF; DNA: TGTGCCAGCAGGAATGACAGGGGATTTCGAGAGACCCAGTACTTC; V: TRBV27; length: 15; J: TRBJ2-5; size: .; D: TRBD1
CDR3: CASSLQGAGTGELFF; DNA: TGTGCCAGCAGCTTACAGGGGGCGGGCACCGGGGAGCTGTTTTTT; V: TRBV7-8; length: 15; J: TRBJ2-2; size: .; D: TRBD1
CDR3: CASSSDRGGHRYSDTQYF; DNA: TGTGCCAGCAGTTCCGACAGGGGCGGGCACAGATATTCAGATACGCAGTATTTT; V: TRBV28; length: 18; J: TRBJ2-3; size: .; D: TRBD1
CDR3: CASSLGGTEYEKLFF; DNA: TGTGCCAGCAGCTTAGGGGGGACAGAGTATGAAAAACTGTTTTTT; V: TRBV11-2; length: 15; J: TRBJ1-4; size: few; D: TRBD1
CDR3: CASSARLLSYEQYF; DNA: TGTGCCAGCAGCGCCCGACTCCTCTCCTACGAGCAGTACTTC; V: TRBV9; length: 14; J: TRBJ2-7; size: .; D: .
CDR3: CASKGLAGPYEQYF; DNA: TGTGCCAGCAAAGGACTAGCGGGCCCCTACGAGCAGTACTTC; V: TRBV27; length: 14; J: TRBJ2-7; size: .; D: TRBD2
CDR3: CASSLGTGSSGANVLTF; DNA: TGTGCCAGCAGCTTAGGGACAGGTTCGTCTGGGGCCAACGTCCTGACTTTC; V: TRBV11-2; length: 17; J: TRBJ2-6; size: once; D: TRBD1
CDR3: CASSMRRSEKLFF; DNA: TGTGCCAGTAGTATGCGGCGGAGTGAAAAACTGTTTTTT; V: TRBV19; length: 13; J: TRBJ1-4; size: few; D: .
CDR3: CASSQGGSTDTQYF; DNA: TGTGCCAGCAGCCAGGGGGGGAGCACAGATACGCAGTATTTT; V: TRBV3-1/TRBV3-2; length: 14; J: TRBJ2-3; size: .; D: TRBD2
CDR3: CASSFRDPVRGEQFF; DNA: TGCGCCAGCAGCTTCCGGGACCCCGTCCGTGGTGAGCAGTTCTTC; V: TRBV5-1; length: 15; J: TRBJ2-1; size: .; D: .
CDR3: CASSYRGGATNEKLFF; DNA: TGTGCCAGCAGTTACCGGGGAGGGGCAACTAATGAAAAACTGTTTTTT; V: TRBV6-6; length: 16; J: TRBJ1-4; size: .; D: .